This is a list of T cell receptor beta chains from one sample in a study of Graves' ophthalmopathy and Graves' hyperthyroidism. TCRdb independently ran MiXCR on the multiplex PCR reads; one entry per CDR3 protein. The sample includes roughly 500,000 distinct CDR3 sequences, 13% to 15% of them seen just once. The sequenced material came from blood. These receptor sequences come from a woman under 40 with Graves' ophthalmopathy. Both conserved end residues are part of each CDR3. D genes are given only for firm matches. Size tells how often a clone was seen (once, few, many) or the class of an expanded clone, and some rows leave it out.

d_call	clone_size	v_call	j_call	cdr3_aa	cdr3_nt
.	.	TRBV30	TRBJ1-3	CAWSPQSGSGNTIYF	TGTGCCTGGAGTCCCCAATCTGGCTCTGGAAACACCATATATTTT
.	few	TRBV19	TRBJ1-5	CASSIRFGVSNQPQHF	TGTGCCAGTAGTATACGTTTTGGGGTTAGCAATCAGCCCCAGCATTTT
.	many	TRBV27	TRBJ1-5	CASSPLPRPPGGPQHF	TGTGCCAGCAGCCCTCTTCCCCGGCCGCCCGGGGGGCCCCAGCATTTT
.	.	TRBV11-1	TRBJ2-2	CASSSLTPANTGELFF	TGTGCCAGCAGCTCCCTGACACCCGCGAACACCGGGGAGCTGTTTTTT
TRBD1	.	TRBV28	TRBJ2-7	CASSVGTGKNEQYF	TGTGCCAGCAGCGTCGGGACAGGGAAAAACGAGCAGTACTTC
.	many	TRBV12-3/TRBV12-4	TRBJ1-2	CASSLDPGGVRSYGYTF	TGTGCCAGCAGTTTGGATCCGGGGGGAGTGCGGAGCTATGGCTACACCTTC
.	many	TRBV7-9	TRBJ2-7	CASSPEDRSYEQYF	TGTGCCAGCAGCCCCGAGGACCGCTCCTACGAGCAGTACTTC
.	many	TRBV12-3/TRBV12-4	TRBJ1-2	CASSPSSVYGYTF	TGTGCCAGCAGTCCCTCGTCGGTCTATGGCTACACCTTC
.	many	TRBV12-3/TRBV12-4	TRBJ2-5	CASSLLETQYF	TGTGCCAGCAGTTTATTGGAGACCCAGTACTTC
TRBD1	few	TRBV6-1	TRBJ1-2	CASSRDRIRGDGYTF	TGTGCCAGCAGCCGGGACAGGATAAGAGGGGACGGCTACACCTTC
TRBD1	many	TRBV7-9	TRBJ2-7	CASSSTGLPLYEQYF	TGTGCCAGCAGCTCGACAGGGCTCCCCCTCTACGAGCAGTACTTC
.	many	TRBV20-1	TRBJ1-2	CSASGGGGYGYTF	TGCAGCGCGTCCGGCGGGGGTGGCTATGGCTACACCTTC
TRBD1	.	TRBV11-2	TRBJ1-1	CASSDYIRGATNMNTEAFF	TGTGCCAGCAGCGATTACATCAGGGGGGCTACCAACATGAACACTGAAGCTTTCTTT
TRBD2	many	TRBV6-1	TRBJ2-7	CASSDLGRVSYEQYF	TGTGCCAGCAGTGATTTGGGGAGGGTGTCCTACGAGCAGTACTTC
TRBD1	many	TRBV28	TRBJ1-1	CATYHPRTGPTEAFF	TGTGCCACCTACCACCCAAGGACAGGGCCCACTGAAGCTTTCTTT
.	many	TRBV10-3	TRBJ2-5	CAISESKGETQYF	TGTGCCATCAGTGAGTCGAAGGGGGAGACCCAGTACTTC
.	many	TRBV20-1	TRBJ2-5	CSARASKMETQYF	TGCAGTGCTAGGGCTTCGAAAATGGAGACCCAGTACTTC
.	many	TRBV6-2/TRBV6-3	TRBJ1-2	CASSSWTVRANYGYTF	TGTGCCAGCAGTTCCTGGACAGTTCGGGCTAACTATGGCTACACCTTC
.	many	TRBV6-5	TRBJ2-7	CASSHFLGGSSYEQYF	TGTGCCAGCAGTCACTTCTTAGGGGGAAGCTCCTACGAGCAGTACTTC
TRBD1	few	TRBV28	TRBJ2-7	CASGLWTGVWYEQYF	TGTGCCAGCGGACTATGGACAGGGGTCTGGTACGAGCAGTACTTC
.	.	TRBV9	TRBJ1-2	CASRPYNVARTYGYTF	TGTGCCAGCAGACCATATAATGTTGCCAGGACCTATGGCTACACCTTC
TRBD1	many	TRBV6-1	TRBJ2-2	CATYRGLAGELFF	TGTGCCACATACAGGGGGCTGGCCGGGGAGCTGTTTTTT
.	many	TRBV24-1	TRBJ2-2	CATSESGQNTGELFF	TGTGCCACCAGTGAGTCAGGGCAGAACACCGGGGAGCTGTTTTTT
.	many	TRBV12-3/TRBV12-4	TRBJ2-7	CASSFLKFGRGEQYF	TGTGCCAGCAGTTTTCTTAAGTTCGGTAGGGGCGAGCAGTACTTC
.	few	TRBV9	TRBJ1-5	CASSEGSGNQPQHF	TGTGCCAGCAGCGAGGGGTCGGGCAATCAGCCCCAGCATTTT
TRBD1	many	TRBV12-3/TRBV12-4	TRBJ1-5	CASRRNRQGVGQPQHF	TGTGCCAGCAGACGAAACCGACAGGGGGTAGGTCAGCCCCAGCATTTT
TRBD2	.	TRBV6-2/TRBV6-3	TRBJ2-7	CASSRRGASSYEQYF	TGTGCCAGCAGTAGGCGGGGGGCCAGCTCCTACGAGCAGTACTTC
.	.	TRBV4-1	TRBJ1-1	CASSQVRQPNEAFF	TGCGCCAGCAGCCAAGTTCGGCAGCCTAATGAAGCTTTCTTT
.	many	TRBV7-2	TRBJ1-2	CASSSGMATYGYTF	TGTGCCAGCAGCTCGGGGATGGCGACCTATGGCTACACCTTC
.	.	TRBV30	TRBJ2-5	CAWSEGVQETQYF	TGTGCCTGGAGTGAGGGGGTCCAAGAGACCCAGTACTTC
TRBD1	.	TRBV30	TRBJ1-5	CAWSPGQGPNQPQHF	TGTGCCTGGAGTCCGGGACAGGGTCCCAATCAGCCCCAGCATTTT
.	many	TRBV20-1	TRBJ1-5	CSAKTVQTASPQHF	TGCAGTGCCAAAACAGTACAGACCGCCTCCCCCCAGCATTTT
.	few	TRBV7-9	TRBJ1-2	CASSHYTEIGYTF	TGTGCCAGCAGCCATTATACAGAGATCGGCTACACCTTC